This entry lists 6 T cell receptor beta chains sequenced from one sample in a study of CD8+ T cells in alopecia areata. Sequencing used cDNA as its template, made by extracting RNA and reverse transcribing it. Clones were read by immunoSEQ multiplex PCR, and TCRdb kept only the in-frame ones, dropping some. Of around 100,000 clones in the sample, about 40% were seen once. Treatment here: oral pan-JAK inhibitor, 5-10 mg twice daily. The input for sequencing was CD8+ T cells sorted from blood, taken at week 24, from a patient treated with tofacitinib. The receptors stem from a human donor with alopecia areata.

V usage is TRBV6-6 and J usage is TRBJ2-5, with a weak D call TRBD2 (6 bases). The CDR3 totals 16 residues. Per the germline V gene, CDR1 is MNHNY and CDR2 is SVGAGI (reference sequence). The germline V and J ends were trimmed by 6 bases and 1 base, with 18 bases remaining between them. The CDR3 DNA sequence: TGTGCCAGCAGCCAACTAGCTTCGGTCACCCAAGAGACCCAGTACTTC. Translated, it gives CASSQLASVTQETQYF.

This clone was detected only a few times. The CDR3 sequence: CSVEERGQQETQYF. The CDR3 DNA follows: TGCAGCGTTGAAGAACGGGGGCAGCAAGAGACCCAGTACTTC. The chain uses TRBV29-1 and TRBJ2-5; perhaps D is TRBD1 or TRBD2 (6 bases each). This CDR3 comprises 14 residues. The germline V gene has CDR1 SQVTM and CDR2 ANQGSEA. The ends were cut back, 0 bases at V and 2 bases at J, with 10 bases in the middle.

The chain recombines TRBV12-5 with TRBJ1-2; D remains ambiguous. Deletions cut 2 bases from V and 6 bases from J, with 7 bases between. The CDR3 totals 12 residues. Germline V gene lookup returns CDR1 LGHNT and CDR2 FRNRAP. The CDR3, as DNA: TGTGCTAGTGGTTTGTTTCCCGATGGCTACACCTTC. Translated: CASGLFPDGYTF.

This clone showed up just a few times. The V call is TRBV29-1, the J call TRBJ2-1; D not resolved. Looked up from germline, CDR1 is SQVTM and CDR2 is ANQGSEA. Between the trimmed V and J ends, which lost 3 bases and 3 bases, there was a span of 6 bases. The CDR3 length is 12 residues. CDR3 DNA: TGCAGCGTTGAGAGTAGCTACAATGAGCAGTTCTTC. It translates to CSVESSYNEQFF.

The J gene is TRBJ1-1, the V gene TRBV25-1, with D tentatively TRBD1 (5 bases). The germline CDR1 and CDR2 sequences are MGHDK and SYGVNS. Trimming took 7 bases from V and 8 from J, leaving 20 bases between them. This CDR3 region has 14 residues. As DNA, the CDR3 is TGTGCCAGCACCTCTCCCGGGGCAAAGAGGGAAGCTTTCTTT. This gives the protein CASTSPGAKREAFF.

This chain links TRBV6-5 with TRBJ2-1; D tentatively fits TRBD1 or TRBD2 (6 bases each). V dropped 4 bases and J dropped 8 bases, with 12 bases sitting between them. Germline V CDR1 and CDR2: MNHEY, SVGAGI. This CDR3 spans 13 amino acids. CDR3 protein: CASSLQGGHEQFF. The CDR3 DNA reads TGTGCCAGCAGTTTACAGGGAGGTCATGAGCAGTTCTTC.